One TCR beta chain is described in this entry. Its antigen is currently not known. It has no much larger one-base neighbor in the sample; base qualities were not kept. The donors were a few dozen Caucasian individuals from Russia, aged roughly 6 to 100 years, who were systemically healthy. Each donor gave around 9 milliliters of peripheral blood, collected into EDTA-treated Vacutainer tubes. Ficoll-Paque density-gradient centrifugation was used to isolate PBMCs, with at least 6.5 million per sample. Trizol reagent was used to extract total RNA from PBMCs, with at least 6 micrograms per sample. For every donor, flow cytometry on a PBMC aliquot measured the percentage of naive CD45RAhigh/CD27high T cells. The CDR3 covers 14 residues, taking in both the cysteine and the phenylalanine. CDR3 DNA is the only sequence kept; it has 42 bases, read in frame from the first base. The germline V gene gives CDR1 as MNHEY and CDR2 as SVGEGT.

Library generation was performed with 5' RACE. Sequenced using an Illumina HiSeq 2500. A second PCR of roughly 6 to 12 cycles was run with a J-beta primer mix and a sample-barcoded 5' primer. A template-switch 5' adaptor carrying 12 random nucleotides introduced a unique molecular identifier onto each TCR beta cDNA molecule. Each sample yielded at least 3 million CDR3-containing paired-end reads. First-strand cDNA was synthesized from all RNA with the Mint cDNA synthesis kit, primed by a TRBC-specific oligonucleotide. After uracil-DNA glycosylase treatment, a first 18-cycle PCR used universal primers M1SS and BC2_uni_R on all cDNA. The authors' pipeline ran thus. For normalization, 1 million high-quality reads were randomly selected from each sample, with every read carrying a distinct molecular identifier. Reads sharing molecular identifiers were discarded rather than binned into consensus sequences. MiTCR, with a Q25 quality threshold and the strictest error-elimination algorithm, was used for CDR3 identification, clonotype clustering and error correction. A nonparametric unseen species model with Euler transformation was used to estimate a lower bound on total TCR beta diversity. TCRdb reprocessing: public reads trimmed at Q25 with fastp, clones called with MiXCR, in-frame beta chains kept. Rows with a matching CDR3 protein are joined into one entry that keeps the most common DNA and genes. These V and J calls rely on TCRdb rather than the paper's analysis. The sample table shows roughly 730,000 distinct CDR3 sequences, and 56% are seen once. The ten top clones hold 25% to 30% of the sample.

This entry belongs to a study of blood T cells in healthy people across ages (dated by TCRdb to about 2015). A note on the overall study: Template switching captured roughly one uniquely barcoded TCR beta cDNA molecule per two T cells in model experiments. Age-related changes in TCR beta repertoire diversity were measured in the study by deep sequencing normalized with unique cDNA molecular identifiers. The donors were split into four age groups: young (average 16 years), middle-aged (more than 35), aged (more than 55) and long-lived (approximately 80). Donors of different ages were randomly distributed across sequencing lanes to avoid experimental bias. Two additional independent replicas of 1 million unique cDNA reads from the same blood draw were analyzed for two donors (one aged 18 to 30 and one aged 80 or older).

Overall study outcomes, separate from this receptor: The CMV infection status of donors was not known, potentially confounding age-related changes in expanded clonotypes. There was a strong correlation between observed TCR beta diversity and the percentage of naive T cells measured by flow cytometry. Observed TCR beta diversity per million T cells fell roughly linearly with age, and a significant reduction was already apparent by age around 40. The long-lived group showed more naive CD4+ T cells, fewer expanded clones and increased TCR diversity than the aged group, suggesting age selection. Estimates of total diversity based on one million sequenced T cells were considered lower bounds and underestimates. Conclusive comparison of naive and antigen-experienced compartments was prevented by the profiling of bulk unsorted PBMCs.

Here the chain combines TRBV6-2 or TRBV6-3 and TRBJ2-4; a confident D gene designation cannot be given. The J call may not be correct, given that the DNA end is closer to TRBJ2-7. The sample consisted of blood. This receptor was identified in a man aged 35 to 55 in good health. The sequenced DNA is TGTGCCAGCCGACTGGCCGGGCCCAGCTACGAGCAGTACTTC. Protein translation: CASRLAGPSYEQYF.